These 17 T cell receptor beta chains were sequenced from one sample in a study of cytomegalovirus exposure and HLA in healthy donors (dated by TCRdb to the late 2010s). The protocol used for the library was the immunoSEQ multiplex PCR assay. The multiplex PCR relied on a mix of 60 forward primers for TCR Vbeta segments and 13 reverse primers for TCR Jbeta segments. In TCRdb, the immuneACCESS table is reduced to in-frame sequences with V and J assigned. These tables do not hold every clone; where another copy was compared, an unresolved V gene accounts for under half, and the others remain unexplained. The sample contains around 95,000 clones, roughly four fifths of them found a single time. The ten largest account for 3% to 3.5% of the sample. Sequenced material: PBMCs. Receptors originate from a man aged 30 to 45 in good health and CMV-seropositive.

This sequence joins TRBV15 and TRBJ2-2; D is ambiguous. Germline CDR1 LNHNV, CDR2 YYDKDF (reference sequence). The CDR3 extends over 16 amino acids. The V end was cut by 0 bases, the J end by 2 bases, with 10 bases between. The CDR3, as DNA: TGTGCCACCAGCAGAGATAGAGCGATCAACACCGGGGAGCTGTTTTTT. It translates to CATSRDRAINTGELFF.

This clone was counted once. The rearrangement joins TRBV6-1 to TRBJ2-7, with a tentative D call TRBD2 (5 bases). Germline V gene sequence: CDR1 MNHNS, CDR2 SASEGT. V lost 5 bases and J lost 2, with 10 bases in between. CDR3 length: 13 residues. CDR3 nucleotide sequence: TGTGCCAGCAGTACGGAGGCAACCTACGAGCAGTACTTC. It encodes CASSTEATYEQYF.

CDR3 nucleotide sequence: TGTGCCAGCAGTTTATGGTCAGGGACTAGCACTGAAGCTTTCTTT. Protein sequence: CASSLWSGTSTEAFF. The chain employs TRBV28 and TRBJ1-1, with TRBD1 as a possible D gene (5 bases). Looked up from germline, CDR1 is MDHEN and CDR2 is SYDVKM. This CDR3 is 15 amino acids long. V dropped 0 bases and J dropped 4 bases, with 12 bases sitting between them. Based on the CDR3 plus reference TRBV28 and TRBJ1-1, the full variable domain is DVKVTQSSRYLVKRTGEKVFLECVQDMDHENMFWYRQDPGLGLRLIYFSYDVKMKEKGDIPEGYSVSREKKERFSLILESASTNQTSMYLCASSLWSGTSTEAFFGQGTRLTVV.

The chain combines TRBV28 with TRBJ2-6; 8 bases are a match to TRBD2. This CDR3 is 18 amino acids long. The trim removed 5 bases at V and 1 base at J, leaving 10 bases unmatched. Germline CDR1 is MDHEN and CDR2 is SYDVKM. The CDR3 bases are TGTGCCAGCAGTCTATATGCGGGGGGAAAATCTGGGGCCAACGTCCTGACTTTC. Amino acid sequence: CASSLYAGGKSGANVLTF.

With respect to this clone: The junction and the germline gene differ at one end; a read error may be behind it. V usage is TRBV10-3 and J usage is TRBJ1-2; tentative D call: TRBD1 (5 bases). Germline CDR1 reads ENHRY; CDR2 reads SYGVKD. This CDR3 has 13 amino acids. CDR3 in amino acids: CATPGPGVYGHTF. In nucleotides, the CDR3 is TGTGCCACTCCCGGGCCGGGGGTATATGGCCACACCTTC.

The CDR3 protein is CASSQDRQRTYNSPLHF. In DNA, the CDR3 is TGTGCCAGCAGCCAAGACAGACAGAGAACCTATAATTCACCCCTCCACTTT. The rearrangement uses TRBV4-2 and TRBJ1-6; D possibly corresponds to TRBD1 (5 bases). Trimming removed 0 bases from V and 2 bases from J, with 11 bases in between. The CDR3 loop spans 17 amino acids. Germline V CDR1 and CDR2: LGHNA, YNFKEQ.

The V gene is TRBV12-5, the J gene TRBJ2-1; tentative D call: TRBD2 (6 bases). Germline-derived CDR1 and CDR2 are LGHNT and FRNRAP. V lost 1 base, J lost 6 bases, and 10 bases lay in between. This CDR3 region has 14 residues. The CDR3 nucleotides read TGTGCTAGTGGTTTGGGGGACTTTGCCAATGAGCAGTTCTTC. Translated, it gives CASGLGDFANEQFF.

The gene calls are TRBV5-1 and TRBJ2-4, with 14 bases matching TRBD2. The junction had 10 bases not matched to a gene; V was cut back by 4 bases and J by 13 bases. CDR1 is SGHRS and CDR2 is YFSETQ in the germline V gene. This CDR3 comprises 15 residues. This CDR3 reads CASSEPGLAGVPQYF. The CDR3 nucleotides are TGCGCCAGCAGCGAACCGGGACTAGCGGGAGTACCCCAGTACTTC.

The CDR3 loop reads CASRRRDATSGGGRGYTF. For the CDR3, the DNA is TGTGCCAGCAGACGCCGAGACGCGACCTCAGGGGGCGGACGCGGCTACACCTTC. The chain carries TRBV28 and TRBJ1-2; 8 nucleotides agree with TRBD1. This CDR3 region has 18 residues. V lost 6 bases, J lost 8 bases, and 23 bases stayed unmatched. The germline CDR1 and CDR2 sequences are MDHEN and SYDVKM.

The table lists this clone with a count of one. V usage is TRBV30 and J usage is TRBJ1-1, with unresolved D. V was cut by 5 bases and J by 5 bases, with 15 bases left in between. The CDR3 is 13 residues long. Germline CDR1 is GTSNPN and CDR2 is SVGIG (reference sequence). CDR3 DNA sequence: TGTGCCTGGGGGAGGCATCAATGGACTGAAGCTTTCTTT. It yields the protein CAWGRHQWTEAFF.

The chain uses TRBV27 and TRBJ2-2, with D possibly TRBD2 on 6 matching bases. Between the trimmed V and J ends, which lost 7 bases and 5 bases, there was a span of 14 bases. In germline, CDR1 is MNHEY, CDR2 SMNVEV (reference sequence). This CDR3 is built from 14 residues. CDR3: CASKPGGRTGELFF. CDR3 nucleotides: TGTGCCAGCAAGCCCGGGGGACGTACCGGGGAGCTGTTTTTT.

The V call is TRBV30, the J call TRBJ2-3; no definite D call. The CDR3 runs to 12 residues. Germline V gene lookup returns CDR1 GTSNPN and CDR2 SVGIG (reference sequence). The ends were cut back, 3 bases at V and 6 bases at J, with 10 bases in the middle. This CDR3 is CAWRSQLDTQYF. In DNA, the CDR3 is TGTGCCTGGAGATCGCAGTTGGATACGCAGTATTTT. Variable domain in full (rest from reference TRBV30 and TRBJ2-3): SQTIHQWPATLVQPVGSPLSLECTVEGTSNPNLYWYRQAAGRGLQLLFYSVGIGQISSEVPQNLSASRPQDRQFILSSKKLLLSDSGFYLCAWRSQLDTQYFGPGTRLTVL.

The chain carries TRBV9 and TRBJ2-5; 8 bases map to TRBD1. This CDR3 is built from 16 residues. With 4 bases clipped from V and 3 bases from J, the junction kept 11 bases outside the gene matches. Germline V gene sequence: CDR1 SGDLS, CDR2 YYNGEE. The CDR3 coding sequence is TGTGCCAGCAGCCCAAGACAGGGGCTTTATAAAGAGACCCAGTACTTC. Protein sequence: CASSPRQGLYKETQYF.

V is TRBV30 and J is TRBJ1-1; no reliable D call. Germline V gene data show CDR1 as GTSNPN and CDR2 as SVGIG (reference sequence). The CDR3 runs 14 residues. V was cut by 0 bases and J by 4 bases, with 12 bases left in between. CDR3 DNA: TGTGCCTGGAGTGTGGGAGGGTTGGCCACTGAAGCTTTCTTT. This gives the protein CAWSVGGLATEAFF.

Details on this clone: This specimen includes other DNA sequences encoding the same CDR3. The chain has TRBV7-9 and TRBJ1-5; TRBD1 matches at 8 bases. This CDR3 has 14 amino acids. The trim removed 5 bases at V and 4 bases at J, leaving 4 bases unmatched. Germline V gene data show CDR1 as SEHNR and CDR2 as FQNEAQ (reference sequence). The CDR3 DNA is TGTGCCAGCAGCCCCGGGACAGGTAATCAGCCCCAGCATTTT. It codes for CASSPGTGNQPQHF.

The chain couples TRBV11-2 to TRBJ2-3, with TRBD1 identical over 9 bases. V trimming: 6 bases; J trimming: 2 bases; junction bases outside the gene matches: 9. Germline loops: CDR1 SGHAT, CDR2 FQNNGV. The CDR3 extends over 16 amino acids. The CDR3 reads CASRPGQGWVTDTQYF. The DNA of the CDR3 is TGTGCCAGCAGACCGGGACAGGGATGGGTCACAGATACGCAGTATTTT.

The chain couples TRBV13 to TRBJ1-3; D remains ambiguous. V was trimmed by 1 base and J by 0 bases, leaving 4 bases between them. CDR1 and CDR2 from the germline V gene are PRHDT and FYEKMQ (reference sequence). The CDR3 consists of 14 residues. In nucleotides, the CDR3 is TGTGCCAGCAGCTTAGTCCGCTCTGGAAACACCATATATTTT. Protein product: CASSLVRSGNTIYF.